The clone carrying this TCR beta chain appeared a single time. No antigen is known for it. The CDR3 contains 13 residues. Germline assignment: CDR1 SQVTM and CDR2 ANQGSEA. The data belong to a study of shared clonotypes between healthy human individuals. Study summary: A couple of female and three male donors aged 18 to 49 were enrolled. Notes on the study in general: Sequencing depth was predicted to influence how clonotypes are shared among donors.

Donors included only healthy HIV-negative adults lacking recent acute infections or vaccinations. Several immunoSEQ plates held equal portions of the genomic DNA taken from each subset. Generated by immunoSEQ multiplex PCR, the TCRdb table keeps only in-frame clones and is missing some. The sample comprises 1.6 million or so clones, 98% of which are singletons, and roughly 0.35% rests with the top ten. The TCR comes from a man aged 30 to 39 in good health. The chain employs TRBV29-1 and TRBJ2-1; tentative D call: TRBD1 (5 bases). The sequencing input was naive CD4+ T cells sorted from blood. Stated subset: CD45RA+ positively selected. CDR3 nucleotides: TGCAGTTCAGGGCCTAGCTCCTACAATGAGCAGTTCTTC. Translation gives CSSGPSSYNEQFF.